This TCR beta chain originates from a study of technical replicates of blood from a handful of donors. Using immunoSEQ multiplex PCR, the repertoire was profiled, and TCRdb retains in-frame clones only, with some absent. This sample has about 84,000 clones, with 80% to 95% found just once. CDR1 and CDR2 (germline): SGHAT, FQNNGV. The CDR3 consists of 15 residues. V was pared by 5 bases and J by 9 bases, with 6 bases of the junction left unmatched. Sample: T cells isolated from PBMCs. The gene calls are TRBV11-2 and TRBJ2-1, with TRBD2 matching 14 bases. The TCR was taken from a human donor in good health. CDR3 in DNA: TGTGCCAGCAGCACAACCGGACTAGCGGGAGGTGAGCAGTTCTTC. It translates to CASSTTGLAGGEQFF.